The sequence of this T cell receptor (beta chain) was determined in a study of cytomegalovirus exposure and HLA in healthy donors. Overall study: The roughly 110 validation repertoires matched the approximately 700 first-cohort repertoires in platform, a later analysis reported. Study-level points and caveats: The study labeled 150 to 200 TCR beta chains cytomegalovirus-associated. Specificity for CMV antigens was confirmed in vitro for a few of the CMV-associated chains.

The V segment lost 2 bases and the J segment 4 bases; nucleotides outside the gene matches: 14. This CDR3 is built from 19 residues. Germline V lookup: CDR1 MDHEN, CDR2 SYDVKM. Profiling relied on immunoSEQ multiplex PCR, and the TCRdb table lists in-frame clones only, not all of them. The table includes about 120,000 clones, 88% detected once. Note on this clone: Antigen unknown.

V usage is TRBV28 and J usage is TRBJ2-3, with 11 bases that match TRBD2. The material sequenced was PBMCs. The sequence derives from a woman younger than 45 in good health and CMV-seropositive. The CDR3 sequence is CASSLMVSSGRLGADTQYF. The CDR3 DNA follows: TGTGCCAGCAGTTTAATGGTTTCTAGCGGGAGGCTCGGCGCAGATACGCAGTATTTT.